This T cell receptor (beta chain) originates from a study of vaccination effects on CD4 cells after COVID-19. Libraries were prepared by immunoSEQ multiplex PCR; TCRdb keeps only in-frame clonotypes and omits some of them. The sample consists of about 54,000 clones, 75% to 90% of them appearing once. Points from the study as a whole: Late in the post-vaccination period, infection-induced and vaccine-induced clones underwent marked clonal contraction.

CDR3 size: 14 residues. The trim removed 4 bases at V and 4 bases at J, leaving 6 bases unmatched. Germline CDR1 SEHNR, CDR2 FQNEAQ (reference sequence). Sequencing in the ViraFEST assay came after antigen-specific CD4+ T cells had been expanded with viral peptide pools, which were used to stimulate PBMC. Cultured cells yielded isolated CD4+ T cells after around 9 days. PBMC were cultured at under 2.5 million per well with about 10 IU/ml IL-2 and 9 to 10 ug/ml peptides. A half-volume exchange with IL-2 medium occurred on days 3 and 7. With regard to this clone: Its antigen remains unidentified.

V is TRBV7-9 and J is TRBJ2-5; 7 bases fit TRBD2. The clonotype originates from a human donor who received a COVID-19 vaccine. This sample comprised CD4+ T cells from PBMCs cultured with HCoV-229E spike peptides, obtained before COVID-19 vaccination. The CDR3 reads CASSSWGRGETQYF. As DNA, the CDR3 is TGTGCCAGCAGCTCTTGGGGGAGGGGAGAGACCCAGTACTTC. Full variable domain (rest looked up from reference TRBV7-9 and TRBJ2-5): DTGVSQNPRHKITKRGQNVTFRCDPISEHNRLYWYRQTLGQGPEFLTYFQNEAQLEKSRLLSDRFSAERPKGSFSTLEIQRTEQGDSAMYLCASSSWGRGETQYFGPGTRLLVL.